A single count supports the clone carrying this T cell receptor (beta chain). Its specificity is not known. A second PCR of about 7 to 12 cycles used a sample-barcoded 5' primer and a J-beta primer mix. Each TCR beta cDNA got a 12-nucleotide random molecular identifier. TCRdb passed the 5' RACE reads through MiXCR, listing each CDR3 protein once. Here the sample spans about 830,000 distinct CDR3 sequences, 58% being singletons. The sample belongs to a study of blood T cells in healthy people across ages. Whole-study results and caveats: Estimates of diversity drawn from one million T cells were considered underestimates.

The TCR originated in a man aged 25-45 years in good health. Sequences were obtained from blood.

The CDR3 protein is CASSQLSHEQYF. The DNA for the CDR3 is TGTGCCAGCAGTCAGCTTAGCCACGAGCAGTACTTC. This rearrangement joins TRBV28 to TRBJ2-7, with unresolved D. CDR3 size: 12 residues. Germline CDR1 MDHEN, CDR2 SYDVKM. The V and J ends lost 5 bases and 5 bases respectively, with 10 bases between them.